The clone carrying this T cell receptor beta chain was counted many times. Its antigen remains unknown. Each CDR3 protein gets one entry after TCRdb re-called the 5' RACE reads with MiXCR. Of 280,000 or so distinct CDR3 sequences listed, over 7% are singletons. This sample was included in a study of T-cell memory formation after mild COVID-19. Study-level background: In these data, TCR clusters were largely donor specific.

This CDR3 has 15 amino acids. The germline V and J ends were trimmed by 6 bases and 0 bases, with 9 bases remaining between them. Study-level results: What remained unconfirmed was the SARS-CoV-2 specificity of second-wave clones peaking on day 37. Shrinking CD4+ clones resided mostly in CM and EM, and CD8+ ones in EMRA.

Material: PBMCs or a T cell subset sorted from them (not recorded which). The sequence was collected from a young man who had mild COVID-19 (a few samples of this study predate the infection). Cell type and time point are not known. The chain combines TRBV12-3 or TRBV12-4 with TRBJ2-6; D is unclear. The CDR3 spells CASSFDTSGANVLTF. DNA for the CDR3: TGTGCCAGCAGCTTTGACACCTCTGGGGCCAACGTCCTGACTTTC.